This TCR beta chain was recorded in a study of OX40 agonist ivuxolimab in advanced cancers. Study findings and constraints: The average count of expanded clones was higher among CD8+ T cells than among CD4+. By week 6 at 0.1 to 3.0 mg/kg, blood CD4+ and CD8+ T cells had expanded clonally.

Trimming left V 4 bases short and J 8 bases short, with 14 bases between. CDR3 length: 13 amino acids. The V gene's germline CDR1 is KGHSH and CDR2 LQKENI. Note on this clone: Its target is unknown.

Sequencing used immunoSEQ multiplex PCR; TCRdb keeps in-frame clones, though not all of them. In the table there are about 38,000 clones, over 80% of which are singletons. This sequence originates from an adult with an advanced solid tumor such as melanoma, head and neck, liver or kidney cancer. Sample: CD4+ or CD8+ T cells sorted from blood, taken in a trial of the OX40 agonist ivuxolimab. The chain links TRBV18 to TRBJ1-2; D unresolved. The CDR3 DNA sequence: TGTGCCAGCTCACTAGACGGGTTAGGAGGCTACACCTTC. Translated, it gives CASSLDGLGGYTF. The full variable domain, completed using reference TRBV18 and TRBJ1-2, is NAGVMQNPRHLVRRRGQEARLRCSPMKGHSHVYWYRQLPEEGLKFMVYLQKENIIDESGMPKERFSAEFPKEGPSILRIQQVVRGDSAAYFCASSLDGLGGYTFGSGTRLTVV.